The 10 T cell receptor beta chains given below trace back to one sample, sequenced in a study of cytotoxic CD8 clonotypes in ibrutinib-treated CLL. Sequencing used immunoSEQ multiplex PCR; TCRdb keeps in-frame clones, though not all of them. The table lists approximately 26,000 clones, 65% to 80% of them singletons. Sequenced material: PBMCs, taken after 12 months of ibrutinib treatment. The receptors come from a human donor with chronic lymphocytic leukemia.

The genes are TRBV4-1 and TRBJ2-7, with D perhaps matching TRBD2 (7 bases). Germline assignment: CDR1 MGHRA and CDR2 YSYEKL. This CDR3 has 15 amino acids. The germline V and J ends were trimmed by 4 bases and 0 bases, with 13 bases remaining between them. The CDR3 loop is CASSLVGGGSYEQYF. DNA of the CDR3: TGCGCCAGCAGCCTAGTAGGGGGGGGCTCCTACGAGCAGTACTTC.

This chain links TRBV4-1 with TRBJ1-6; 9 bases agree with TRBD1. V dropped 1 base and J dropped 1; count of bases not matched to a gene: 11. Per germline, CDR1 MGHRA and CDR2 YSYEKL. CDR3 size: 20 residues. The CDR3 region is CASSQAATGGGRSYNSPLHF. For the CDR3, the DNA is TGCGCCAGCAGCCAAGCGGCGACAGGGGGAGGTCGGTCCTATAATTCACCCCTCCACTTT.

This clone was found once. This rearrangement joins TRBV5-4 to TRBJ2-2, with 9 bases lining up with TRBD1. The CDR3 spans 14 residues. Per the germline V gene, CDR1 is SGHNT and CDR2 is YYREEE (reference sequence). Trimming removed 3 bases from V and 9 bases from J; junction bases left unmatched: 6. The CDR3, as DNA: TGTGCCAGCAGCTGGGACAGGGCCTTTCGGGAGCTGTTTTTT. This codes for CASSWDRAFRELFF.

CDR3 amino acids: CASSLVGTSVMETQYF. DNA for the CDR3: TGTGCCAGCAGCTTAGTAGGGACTAGCGTTATGGAGACCCAGTACTTC. The chain links TRBV7-9 to TRBJ2-5; 10 nucleotides agree with TRBD2. This CDR3 has 16 amino acids. CDR1 is SEHNR, CDR2 FQNEAQ, per germline (reference sequence). V gave up 1 base and J gave up 5 bases; unmatched junction bases: 7. Based on the CDR3 plus reference TRBV7-9 and TRBJ2-5, the full variable domain is DTGVSQNPRHKITKRGQNVTFRCDPISEHNRLYWYRQTLGQGPEFLTYFQNEAQLEKSRLLSDRFSAERPKGSFSTLEIQRTEQGDSAMYLCASSLVGTSVMETQYFGPGTRLLVL.

This clone was picked up a small number of times. J is TRBJ2-1 and V is TRBV7-9, with a possible D match to TRBD1 (5 bases). The CDR3 is made up of 14 amino acids. V shed 3 bases and J shed 6 bases, with 12 bases lying between them. Germline V gene sequence: CDR1 SEHNR, CDR2 FQNEAQ (reference sequence). The CDR3 loop is CASSLGPGINEQFF. The CDR3 region has the DNA TGTGCCAGCAGCTTGGGTCCAGGGATCAATGAGCAGTTCTTC.

The genes are TRBV2 and TRBJ2-1, with TRBD2 matching 7 bases. V lost 3 bases to trimming and J lost 12 bases; unmatched junction nucleotides: 8. The CDR3 is 13 amino acids. Germline V gene lookup returns CDR1 SNHLY and CDR2 FYNNEI. The CDR3 DNA is TGTGCCAGCAGTGATTGGGGGGGGAACGGGCAGTTCTTC. Translation: CASSDWGGNGQFF.

The rearrangement joins TRBV9 to TRBJ2-5, with TRBD2 matching over 7 bases. The CDR3 is 13 residues long. Germline V gene data show CDR1 as SGDLS and CDR2 as YYNGEE. Germline trimming cut 0 bases from V and 5 bases from J; bases unmatched to any gene: 1. The CDR3 DNA sequence: TGTGCCAGCAGCGTAGGACTAGCTGAGACCCAGTACTTC. This encodes CASSVGLAETQYF.

This chain joins TRBV30 and TRBJ2-7, with D possibly matching TRBD2 (5 bases). V lost 3 bases and J 1 base, leaving 13 bases between the germline ends. Germline V gene data show CDR1 as GTSNPN and CDR2 as SVGIG (reference sequence). The CDR3 consists of 14 residues. DNA of the CDR3: TGTGCCTGGAGAGGCGGGTCATATTCCTACGAGCAGTACTTC. Its protein is CAWRGGSYSYEQYF.

The chain carries TRBV28 and TRBJ1-5, with TRBD1 as a possible D gene (5 bases). From germline, CDR1 is MDHEN and CDR2 SYDVKM. Trimming took off 6 bases at V and 5 bases at J, with 17 bases between the two ends. This CDR3 region has 15 residues. CDR3 DNA sequence: TGTGCCAGCAGCAAACCGGGGGACTACGATCAGCCCCAGCATTTT. Translation: CASSKPGDYDQPQHF.

The gene calls are TRBV25-1 and TRBJ1-2, with 9 bases matching TRBD1. This CDR3 is 16 amino acids long. Germline lookup yields CDR1 MGHDK and CDR2 SYGVNS. V trimming: 0 bases; J trimming: 5 bases; junction bases outside the gene matches: 7. CDR3 region: CASSEYGGQGSYGYTF. CDR3 nucleotide sequence: TGTGCCAGCAGTGAATACGGGGGACAGGGAAGTTATGGCTACACCTTC.